This T cell receptor (beta chain) comes out of a study of technical replicates of blood from a few donors. Trimming took 6 bases from V and 4 from J, leaving 15 bases between them. Germline V lookup: CDR1 SGHTA, CDR2 FQGNSA. This CDR3 is built from 15 residues. Data came from immunoSEQ multiplex PCR; TCRdb stores just in-frame clones and leaves some out. Altogether 60,000 to 85,000 clones are present, about 96% being singletons, with the ten largest covering 0.2% to 0.25%. This clonotype was obtained from a human donor in good health. Sequences were obtained from T cells isolated from PBMCs. The chain links TRBV7-2 to TRBJ2-2; perhaps TRBD2 as D (6 bases). Written as DNA, the CDR3 is TGTGCCAGCAGTCCTGGGGACTTTTCCACCGGGGAGCTGTTTTTT. The encoded protein is CASSPGDFSTGELFF.